The present entry profiles one T cell receptor beta chain with its context. These data come from a study of blood T cell repertoires in COVID-19. The V gene lost 4 bases and the J gene lost 2 bases, with 12 bases spanning the gap. Looked up from germline, CDR1 is SGDLS and CDR2 is YYNGEE. The CDR3 spans 15 residues. This table comes from immunoSEQ multiplex PCR, and its TCRdb copy is limited to in-frame clones, with some not included. The sample holds 130,000 to 150,000 clones, over 85% seen once. The sequence was collected from a human donor in a cohort sampled during active COVID-19. The rearrangement links TRBV9 to TRBJ2-2, with D perhaps matching TRBD2 (5 bases). Material: peripheral blood. CDR3 sequence reads: CASSSRTSNTGELFF. Here the CDR3 DNA reads TGTGCCAGCAGCTCGCGGACTTCTAACACCGGGGAGCTGTTTTTT.